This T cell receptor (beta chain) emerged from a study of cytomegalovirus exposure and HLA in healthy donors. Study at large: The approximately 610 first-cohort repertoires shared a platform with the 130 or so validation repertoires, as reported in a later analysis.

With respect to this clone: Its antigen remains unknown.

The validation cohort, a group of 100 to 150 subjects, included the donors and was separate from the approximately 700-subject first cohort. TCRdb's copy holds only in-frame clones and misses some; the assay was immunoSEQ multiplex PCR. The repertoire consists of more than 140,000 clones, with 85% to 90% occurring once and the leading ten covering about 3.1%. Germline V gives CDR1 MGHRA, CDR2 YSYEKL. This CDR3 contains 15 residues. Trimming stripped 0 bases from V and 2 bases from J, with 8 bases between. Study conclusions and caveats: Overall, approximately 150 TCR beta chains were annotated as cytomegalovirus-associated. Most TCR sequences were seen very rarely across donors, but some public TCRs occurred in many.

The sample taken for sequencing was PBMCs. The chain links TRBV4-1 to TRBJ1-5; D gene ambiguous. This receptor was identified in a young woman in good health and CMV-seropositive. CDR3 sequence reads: CASSQDGRGNQPQHF. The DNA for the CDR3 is TGCGCCAGCAGCCAAGATGGGAGAGGCAATCAGCCCCAGCATTTT.